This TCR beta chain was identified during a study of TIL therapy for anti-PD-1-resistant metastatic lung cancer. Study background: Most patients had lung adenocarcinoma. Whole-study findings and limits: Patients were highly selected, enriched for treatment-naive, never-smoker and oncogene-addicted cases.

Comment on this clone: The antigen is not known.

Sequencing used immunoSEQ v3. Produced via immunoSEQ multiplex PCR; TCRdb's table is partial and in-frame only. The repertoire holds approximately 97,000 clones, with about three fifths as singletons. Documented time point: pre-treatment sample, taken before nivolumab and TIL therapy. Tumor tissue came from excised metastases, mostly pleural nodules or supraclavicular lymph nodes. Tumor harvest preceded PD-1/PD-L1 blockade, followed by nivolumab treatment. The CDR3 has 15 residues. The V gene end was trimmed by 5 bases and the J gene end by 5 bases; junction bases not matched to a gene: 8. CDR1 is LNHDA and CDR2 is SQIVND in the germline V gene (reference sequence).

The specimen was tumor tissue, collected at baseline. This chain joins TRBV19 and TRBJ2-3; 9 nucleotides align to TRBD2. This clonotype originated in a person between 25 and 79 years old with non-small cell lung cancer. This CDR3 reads CASSSLSGGLDTQYF. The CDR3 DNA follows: TGTGCCAGTAGTTCGCTGAGCGGGGGGTTAGATACGCAGTATTTT.